Presented here are 20 T cell receptor beta chains from one specimen sequenced in a study of blood T cell repertoires in COVID-19. Method: immunoSEQ multiplex PCR; TCRdb's copy keeps in-frame clones and lacks some. The data show 45,000 to 65,000 clones, with approximately 80% seen just once and over 3.5% held by the top ten. Sequencing input: peripheral blood. All receptors derive from a man in his 60s with acute or convalescent COVID-19.

This chain uses TRBV27 with TRBJ1-1, with TRBD1 as a possible D gene (5 bases). The CDR3 has 14 residues. The ends were cut back, 2 bases at V and 1 base at J, with 8 bases in the middle. Germline V gene data show CDR1 as MNHEY and CDR2 as SMNVEV (reference sequence). Here the CDR3 reads CASSLAGGNTEAFF. For the CDR3, the DNA is TGTGCCAGCAGTTTAGCCGGGGGGAACACTGAAGCTTTCTTT.

The chain employs TRBV5-4 and TRBJ1-2, with 7 bases identical to TRBD1. V dropped 4 bases and J dropped 5; count of bases not matched to a gene: 8. The CDR3 contains 14 residues. Germline values: CDR1 SGHNT, CDR2 YYREEE (reference sequence). The CDR3 loop is CASSQGTAVYGYTF. The CDR3 DNA reads TGTGCCAGCAGCCAAGGGACAGCGGTTTATGGCTACACCTTC.

The V call is TRBV12-3 or TRBV12-4, the J call TRBJ2-2; unclear D gene. Trimming cost V 6 bases and J 11 bases, with 13 bases left between them. The CDR3 spans 12 residues. The CDR3: CASSPGLNELFF. For the CDR3, the DNA is TGTGCCAGCAGCCCAGGTCTGAACGAGCTGTTTTTT.

The chain recombines TRBV19 with TRBJ1-1; 7 bases line up with TRBD1. The CDR3 runs 15 residues. Trimming took 3 bases from V and 0 from J; bases not matched to a gene: 4. CDR1 is LNHDA, CDR2 SQIVND, per germline (reference sequence). DNA for the CDR3: TGTGCCAGTAGTATGACAGGGACCCTGAACACTGAAGCTTTCTTT. It is translated as CASSMTGTLNTEAFF.

This clone was observed a single time. The chain couples TRBV29-1 to TRBJ2-5; TRBD1 matches 7 bases. CDR3 size: 14 residues. V was pared by 3 bases and J by 0 bases, with 4 bases of the junction left unmatched. The germline gives CDR1 SQVTM, CDR2 ANQGSEA. The CDR3 bases are TGCAGCGTTGACTCCGGGACAGACCAAGAGACCCAGTACTTC. Protein: CSVDSGTDQETQYF. The full variable domain, in which reference TRBV29-1 and TRBJ2-5 provide the parts outside the CDR3, is SAVISQKPSRDICQRGTSLTIQCQVDSQVTMMFWYRQQPGQSLTLIATANQGSEATYESGFVIDKFPISRPNLTFSTLTVSNMSPEDSSIYLCSVDSGTDQETQYFGPGTRLLVL.

J is TRBJ1-2 and V is TRBV4-2; maybe TRBD1 (5 bases). This CDR3 region has 14 residues. Germline lookup yields CDR1 LGHNA and CDR2 YNFKEQ. V gave up 0 bases and J gave up 8 bases, with 13 bases separating them. The CDR3 here is CASSQEGAFGGYTF. CDR3 coding DNA: TGTGCCAGCAGCCAAGAAGGGGCCTTCGGGGGCTACACCTTC.

This chain connects TRBV6-5 to TRBJ2-7; D is ambiguous. CDR3 length equals 14 residues. From germline, CDR1 is MNHEY and CDR2 SVGAGI. Deletions cut 6 bases from V and 0 bases from J, with 12 bases between. CDR3 amino acids: CASRSYSLSYEQYF. The CDR3 nucleotides read TGTGCCAGCAGGTCCTATAGCCTCTCCTACGAGCAGTACTTC.

This clone was seen once. One end of the junction is discordant with germline, which a read error may explain. The chain joins TRBV7-7 to TRBJ2-5; D not resolved. This CDR3 has 14 amino acids. Germline V CDR1 and CDR2: SSHAT, FNYEAQ (reference sequence). CDR3 in amino acids: CASSAGFTQETQYF. The CDR3 coding sequence is TGTGCTAGCAGCGCCGGTTTCACCCAAGAGACCCAGTACTTC.

The CDR3 region is CASSQELLAGTTQYF. The CDR3 DNA sequence: TGTGCCAGCAGCCAAGAACTCTTAGCGGGGACTACGCAGTATTTT. The chain is built from TRBV4-2 and TRBJ2-3, with TRBD2 matching over 8 bases. The CDR3 contains 15 residues. Germline CDR1 and CDR2: LGHNA and YNFKEQ. Trimming removed 0 bases from V and 8 bases from J; junction bases left unmatched: 7.

The gene calls are TRBV19 and TRBJ1-2; D ambiguous. The germline gives CDR1 LNHDA, CDR2 SQIVND (reference sequence). The ends were cut back, 2 bases at V and 3 bases at J, with 13 bases in the middle. This CDR3 contains 15 residues. In DNA, the CDR3 is TGTGCCAGTAGTATACTCTCGGTGCGCGACTATGGCTACACCTTC. Translating it yields CASSILSVRDYGYTF.

This clone was seen a single time. The V gene is TRBV19, the J gene TRBJ1-1; D unresolved. Looked up from germline, CDR1 is LNHDA and CDR2 is SQIVND (reference sequence). The CDR3 loop spans 12 amino acids. Trimming removed 5 bases at V and 7 bases at J, with 11 bases between. The CDR3: CASSGGLSEAFF. CDR3 sequence (DNA): TGTGCCAGTAGTGGTGGTCTGAGTGAAGCTTTCTTT.

The V call is TRBV5-4, the J call TRBJ1-3; 7 bases match TRBD1. The CDR3 is 16 residues long. V dropped 3 bases and J dropped 4; count of bases not matched to a gene: 10. The germline V gene encodes CDR1 SGHNT and CDR2 YYREEE (reference sequence). The CDR3 DNA is TGTGCCAGCAGCTCGGGCGTTAGGGACAGAGGAAACACCATATATTTT. Protein product: CASSSGVRDRGNTIYF.

The chain joins TRBV4-1 to TRBJ2-3; D is perhaps TRBD2 (7 bases). Between the trimmed V and J ends, which lost 4 bases and 2 bases, there was a span of 19 bases. The CDR3 has 17 amino acids. Germline CDR1 is MGHRA and CDR2 is YSYEKL. The CDR3 is CASSPSRGGANTDTQYF. In DNA form, the CDR3 reads TGCGCCAGCAGCCCGTCAAGGGGGGGGGCTAACACAGATACGCAGTATTTT.

The chain couples TRBV27 to TRBJ1-2; TRBD1 matches 12 bases. CDR1 is MNHEY, CDR2 SMNVEV, per germline (reference sequence). CDR3 length: 14 residues. The V segment lost 5 bases and the J segment 8 bases; nucleotides outside the gene matches: 6. CDR3 amino acids: CASSPGQGARGYTF. In nucleotides, the CDR3 is TGTGCCAGCAGTCCGGGACAGGGGGCTAGAGGCTACACCTTC.

The V gene is TRBV12-3 or TRBV12-4, the J gene TRBJ1-2, with TRBD1 identical over 7 bases. The V segment lost 4 bases and the J segment 13 bases; nucleotides outside the gene matches: 9. This CDR3 has 12 residues. In nucleotides, the CDR3 is TGTGCCAGCAGTTGGCCAGGGGGAATCTGCACCTTC. It codes for CASSWPGGICTF.

This clone was detected only a few times. The J gene is TRBJ2-7, the V gene TRBV7-9; D is perhaps TRBD2 (6 bases). The CDR3 extends over 15 amino acids. The ends were cut back, 0 bases at V and 3 bases at J, with 12 bases in the middle. The V gene's germline CDR1 is SEHNR and CDR2 FQNEAQ (reference sequence). The CDR3, as DNA: TGTGCCAGCAGCTTAGCAGGGACTGTGGGCTACGAGCAGTACTTC. It encodes CASSLAGTVGYEQYF.

The gene calls are TRBV6-4 and TRBJ1-6; D perhaps matches TRBD1 (5 bases). V gave up 6 bases and J gave up 7 bases, with 13 bases separating them. Germline V lookup: CDR1 MRHNA, CDR2 SNTAGT. There are 14 residues in the CDR3. The CDR3 sequence is CASSDTGDNSPLHF. CDR3 bases: TGTGCCAGCAGCGATACGGGGGACAATTCACCCCTCCACTTT.

The V call is TRBV6-6, the J call TRBJ1-2; TRBD1 matches 7 bases. Germline CDR1 MNHNY, CDR2 SVGAGI (reference sequence). J was trimmed by 2 bases and V by 6 bases; bases with no gene match: 6. CDR3 size: 14 residues. The DNA of the CDR3 is TGTGCCAGCAGCTTGACAGGGTCGAACTATGGCTACACCTTC. It specifies CASSLTGSNYGYTF.

The V call is TRBV5-1, the J call TRBJ1-1; the D gene is possibly TRBD1 (6 bases). The V end was cut by 0 bases, the J end by 7 bases, with 13 bases between. The CDR3 length is 14 residues. Per the germline V gene, CDR1 is SGHRS and CDR2 is YFSETQ. The chain's CDR3 is CASSLDTGTLEAFF. In DNA form, the CDR3 reads TGCGCCAGCAGCTTGGATACCGGGACACTTGAAGCTTTCTTT. The whole variable domain, remainder taken from reference TRBV5-1 and TRBJ1-1, is KAGVTQTPRYLIKTRGQQVTLSCSPISGHRSVSWYQQTPGQGLQFLFEYFSETQRNKGNFPGRFSGRQFSNSRSEMNVSTLELGDSALYLCASSLDTGTLEAFFGQGTRLTVV.

The chain joins TRBV5-1 to TRBJ2-2, with TRBD1 as a possible D gene (6 bases). Per the germline V gene, CDR1 is SGHRS and CDR2 is YFSETQ. CDR3 length equals 13 residues. Trimming cost V 5 bases and J 5 bases, with 10 bases left between them. CDR3 coding DNA: TGCGCCAGCAGGTTGAGGGGGACCGGGGAGCTGTTTTTT. Residues: CASRLRGTGELFF.